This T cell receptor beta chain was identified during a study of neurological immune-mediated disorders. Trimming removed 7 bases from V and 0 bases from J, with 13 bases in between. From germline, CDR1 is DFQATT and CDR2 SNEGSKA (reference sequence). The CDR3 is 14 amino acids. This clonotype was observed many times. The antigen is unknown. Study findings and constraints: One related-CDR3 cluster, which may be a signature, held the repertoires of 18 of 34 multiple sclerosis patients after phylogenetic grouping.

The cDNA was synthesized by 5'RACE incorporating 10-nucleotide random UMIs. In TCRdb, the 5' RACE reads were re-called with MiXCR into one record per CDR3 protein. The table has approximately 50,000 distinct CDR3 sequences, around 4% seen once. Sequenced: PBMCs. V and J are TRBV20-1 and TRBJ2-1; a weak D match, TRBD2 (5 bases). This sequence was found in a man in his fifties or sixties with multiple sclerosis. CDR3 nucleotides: TGCAGTGGGAGGCCACTTAGCTCCTACAATGAGCAGTTCTTC. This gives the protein CSGRPLSSYNEQFF.